The T cell receptor (beta chain) described here comes from a study of T cells in Graves' hyperthyroidism and ophthalmopathy. Ophthalmopathy in the patients scored at least 3 on Clinical Activity Score and at least 4 on NOSPECS grade, lasting under 3 months. Roughly 10 ml of fresh peripheral blood supplied the PBMCs. The V gene's germline CDR1 is SEHNR and CDR2 FQNEAQ (reference sequence). CDR3 length: 16 amino acids. V was clipped by 2 bases and J by 0 bases, with 11 bases between them. This clonotype has at least ten counts. Amplification of TCR beta CDR3 regions was performed using RNA transcripts as template. The HTBI primer set drove a first-round RT-PCR of the TCR CDR3. From the multiplex PCR reads, TCRdb called clonotypes with MiXCR, one entry per CDR3 protein. The sample has approximately 350,000 distinct CDR3 sequences, around 15% seen once; the top ten hold roughly 19%.

Sequences were obtained from blood. This chain connects TRBV7-9 to TRBJ2-1; no clear D gene. This clonotype was sampled from a woman aged 55-75 years with Graves' ophthalmopathy. The CDR3 DNA reads TGTGCCAGCAGCTTAAGTCCGGTTAGCTCCTACAATGAGCAGTTCTTC. Amino acids: CASSLSPVSSYNEQFF.